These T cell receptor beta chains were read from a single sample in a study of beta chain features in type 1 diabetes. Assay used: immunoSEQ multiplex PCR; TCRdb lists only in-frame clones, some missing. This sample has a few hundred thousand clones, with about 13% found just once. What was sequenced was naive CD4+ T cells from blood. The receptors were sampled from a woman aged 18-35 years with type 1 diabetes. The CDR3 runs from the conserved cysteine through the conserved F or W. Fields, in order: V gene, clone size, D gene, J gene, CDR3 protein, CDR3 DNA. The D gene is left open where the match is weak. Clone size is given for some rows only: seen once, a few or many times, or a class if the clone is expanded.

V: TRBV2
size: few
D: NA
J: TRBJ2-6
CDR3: CASGGEGANVLTF
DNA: TGTGCCAGCGGCGGGGAAGGGGCCAACGTCCTGACTTTC

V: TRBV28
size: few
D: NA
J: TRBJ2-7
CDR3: CASSPQIYEQYF
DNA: TGTGCCAGCAGTCCCCAGATCTACGAGCAGTACTTC

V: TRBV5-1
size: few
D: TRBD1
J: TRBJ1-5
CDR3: CASRRSGGQPQHF
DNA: TGCGCCAGCAGAAGATCAGGGGGCCAGCCCCAGCATTTT

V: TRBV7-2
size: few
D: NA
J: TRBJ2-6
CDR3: CASSQGALSGANVLTF
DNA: TGTGCCAGCAGCCAAGGGGCGCTCTCTGGGGCCAACGTCCTGACTTTC

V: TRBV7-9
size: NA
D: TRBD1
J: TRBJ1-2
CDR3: CASSLVPGQGAYGYTF
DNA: TGTGCCAGCAGCTTAGTACCGGGACAGGGAGCCTATGGCTACACCTTC

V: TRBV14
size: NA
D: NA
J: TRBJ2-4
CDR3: CASSRYSLNIQYF
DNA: TGTGCCAGCAGCCGATATAGTTTGAACATTCAGTACTTC

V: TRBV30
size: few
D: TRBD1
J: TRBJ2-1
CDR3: CAWSFGTGYHEQFF
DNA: TGTGCCTGGAGCTTCGGGACAGGGTATCATGAGCAGTTCTTC

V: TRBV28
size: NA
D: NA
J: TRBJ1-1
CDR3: CASSLRQGSNTEAFF
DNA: TGTGCCAGCAGTTTACGGCAGGGGTCGAACACTGAAGCTTTCTTT

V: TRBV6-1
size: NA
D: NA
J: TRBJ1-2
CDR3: CASSERGYGYTF
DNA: TGTGCCAGCAGTGAAAGGGGGTATGGCTACACCTTC

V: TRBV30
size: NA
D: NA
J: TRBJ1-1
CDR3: CAWSDLGEGTEAFF
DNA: TGTGCCTGGAGTGATTTGGGGGAGGGCACTGAAGCTTTCTTT

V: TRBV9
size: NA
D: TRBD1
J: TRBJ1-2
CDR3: CASRGTGGYGYTF
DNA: TGTGCCAGCAGGGGGACAGGGGGCTATGGCTACACCTTC

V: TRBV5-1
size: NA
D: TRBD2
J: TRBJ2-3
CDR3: CASSRSGSFADTQYF
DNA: TGCGCCAGCAGCCGTAGCGGGAGTTTTGCAGATACGCAGTATTTT

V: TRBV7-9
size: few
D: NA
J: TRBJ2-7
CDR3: CASAELAYEQYF
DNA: TGTGCCAGCGCTGAACTAGCCTACGAGCAGTACTTC

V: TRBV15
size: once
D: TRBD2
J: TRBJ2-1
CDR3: CATEGSSGELSSYNEQFF
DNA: TGTGCCACCGAGGGGAGTAGCGGGGAACTAAGCTCCTACAATGAGCAGTTCTTC

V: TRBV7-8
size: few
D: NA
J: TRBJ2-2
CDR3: CASSSGLTGELFF
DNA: TGTGCCAGCAGCTCTGGACTCACCGGGGAGCTGTTTTTT

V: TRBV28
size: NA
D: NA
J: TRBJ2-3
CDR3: CASSQKADTQYF
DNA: TGTGCCAGCAGCCAGAAAGCAGATACGCAGTATTTT

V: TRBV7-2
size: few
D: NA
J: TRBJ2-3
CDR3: CASSRGQYGGDTQYF
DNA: TGTGCCAGCAGCAGGGGACAGTACGGGGGAGATACGCAGTATTTT

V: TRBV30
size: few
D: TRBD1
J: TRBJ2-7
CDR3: CAGSGTGTEQYF
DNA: TGTGCCGGATCCGGGACAGGGACCGAGCAGTACTTC

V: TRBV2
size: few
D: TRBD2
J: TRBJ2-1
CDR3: CASRSGGAYNEQFF
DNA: TGTGCCAGCCGTAGCGGGGGGGCCTACAATGAGCAGTTCTTC

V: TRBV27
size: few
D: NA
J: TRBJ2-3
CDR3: CASKRQSTDTQYF
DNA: TGTGCCAGCAAGAGACAGAGCACAGATACGCAGTATTTT

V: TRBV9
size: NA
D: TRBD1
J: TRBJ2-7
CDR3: CASSVGDRGWGSYEQYF
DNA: TGTGCCAGCAGCGTAGGGGACAGGGGTTGGGGTTCCTACGAGCAGTACTTC

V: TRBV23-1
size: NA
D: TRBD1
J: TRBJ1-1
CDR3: CASSQESDRGRTLDTEAFF
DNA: TGCGCCAGCAGTCAAGAATCGGACAGGGGGCGAACGTTAGACACTGAAGCTTTCTTT

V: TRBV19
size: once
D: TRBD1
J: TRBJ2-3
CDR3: CASSERTGGTDTQYF
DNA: TGTGCCAGTAGTGAACGGACAGGGGGCACAGATACGCAGTATTTT

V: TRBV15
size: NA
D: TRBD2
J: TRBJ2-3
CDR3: CATSRAGGPSDTQYF
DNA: TGTGCCACCAGCAGAGCGGGAGGGCCCTCAGATACGCAGTATTTT

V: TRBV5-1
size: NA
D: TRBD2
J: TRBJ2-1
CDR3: CASSLSLAGIYNEQFF
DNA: TGCGCCAGCAGCTTGAGCCTAGCGGGAATTTACAATGAGCAGTTCTTC

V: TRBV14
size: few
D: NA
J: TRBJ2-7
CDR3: CASSPRLDEQYF
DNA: TGTGCCAGCAGCCCTCGACTAGACGAGCAGTACTTC

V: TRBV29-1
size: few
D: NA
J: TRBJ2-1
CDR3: CSVVDSYYNEQFF
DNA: TGCAGCGTTGTGGACTCCTACTACAATGAGCAGTTCTTC

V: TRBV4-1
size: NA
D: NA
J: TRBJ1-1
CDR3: CASSQGNRASEAFF
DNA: TGTGCCAGCAGCCAAGGGAACAGGGCTTCTGAAGCTTTCTTT

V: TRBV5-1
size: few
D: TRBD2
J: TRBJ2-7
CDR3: CASSWIAGARNEQYF
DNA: TGCGCCAGCAGCTGGATAGCGGGAGCTAGGAACGAGCAGTACTTC

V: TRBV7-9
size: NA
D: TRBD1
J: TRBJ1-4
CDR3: CASSLQGAATNEKLFF
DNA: TGTGCCAGCAGCCTACAGGGGGCAGCAACTAATGAAAAACTGTTTTTT

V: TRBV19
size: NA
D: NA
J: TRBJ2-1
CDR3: CASSMVLEPHNEQFF
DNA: TGTGCCAGTAGTATGGTCCTAGAGCCACACAATGAGCAGTTCTTC

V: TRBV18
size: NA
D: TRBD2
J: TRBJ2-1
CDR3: CASSPGTSGRGNEQFF
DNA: TGTGCCAGCTCGCCTGGGACTAGCGGGAGAGGAAATGAGCAGTTCTTC

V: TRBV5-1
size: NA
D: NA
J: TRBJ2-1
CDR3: CASSLDPPRGEQFF
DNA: TGCGCCAGCAGCTTGGACCCCCCCCGAGGTGAGCAGTTCTTC

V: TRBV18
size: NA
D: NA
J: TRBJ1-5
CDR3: CASSPEPGINQPQHF
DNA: TGTGCCAGCTCACCTGAGCCAGGGATCAATCAGCCCCAGCATTTT

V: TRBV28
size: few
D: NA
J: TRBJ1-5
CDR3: CASKYLPTGPQHF
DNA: TGTGCCAGCAAATATCTTCCCACGGGGCCCCAGCATTTT

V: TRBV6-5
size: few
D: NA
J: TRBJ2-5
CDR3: CASRMDGTGETQYF
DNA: TGTGCCAGCAGGATGGACGGGACTGGAGAGACCCAGTACTTC

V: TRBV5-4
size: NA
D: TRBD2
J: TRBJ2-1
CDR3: CASSLARGLAVSEQFF
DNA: TGTGCCAGCAGCTTGGCGAGAGGGCTAGCGGTGAGTGAGCAGTTCTTC

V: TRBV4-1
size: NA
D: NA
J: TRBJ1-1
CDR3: CASSQGGATLNTEAFF
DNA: TGCGCCAGCAGCCAAGGGGGAGCCACTTTGAACACTGAAGCTTTCTTT

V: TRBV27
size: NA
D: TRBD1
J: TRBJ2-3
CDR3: CASSLSFRGRTDTQYF
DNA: TGTGCCAGCAGTTTATCGTTCAGGGGGAGAACAGATACGCAGTATTTT

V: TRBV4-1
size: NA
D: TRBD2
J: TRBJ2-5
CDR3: CASSPGLTGGTQYF
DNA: TGCGCCAGCAGCCCGGGTCTCACGGGGGGGACCCAGTACTTC

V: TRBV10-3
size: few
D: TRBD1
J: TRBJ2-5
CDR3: CAISATGTEETQYF
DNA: TGTGCCATCAGTGCGACAGGGACAGAAGAGACCCAGTACTTC

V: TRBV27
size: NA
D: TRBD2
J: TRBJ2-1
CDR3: CASRRGAGVTYNEQFF
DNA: TGTGCCAGCAGACGAGGAGCGGGAGTCACCTACAATGAGCAGTTCTTC

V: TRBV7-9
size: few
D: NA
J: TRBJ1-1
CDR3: CASAGTSMNTEAFF
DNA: TGTGCCAGCGCCGGGACATCTATGAACACTGAAGCTTTCTTT

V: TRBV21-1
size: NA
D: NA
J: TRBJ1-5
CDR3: CASSKASGPCRPNQPQHF
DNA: TGTGCCAGCAGCAAAGCGAGCGGTCCGTGTAGGCCGAATCAGCCCCAGCATTTT

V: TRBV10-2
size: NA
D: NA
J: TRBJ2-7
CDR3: CASRHRTGGHYEQYF
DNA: TGCGCCAGCAGACATCGGACGGGGGGACACTACGAGCAGTACTTC

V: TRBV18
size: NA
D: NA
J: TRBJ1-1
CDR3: CASSPTANTEAFF
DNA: TGTGCCAGCTCGCCTACAGCGAACACTGAAGCTTTCTTT

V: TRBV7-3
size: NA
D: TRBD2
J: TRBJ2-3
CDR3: CASSLSGGRDTQYF
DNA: TGTGCCAGCAGCTTATCGGGGGGTAGAGATACGCAGTATTTT

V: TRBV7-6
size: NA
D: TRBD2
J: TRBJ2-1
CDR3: CASSNPSGRGNEQFF
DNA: TGTGCCAGCAGCAATCCTAGCGGGAGAGGCAATGAGCAGTTCTTC

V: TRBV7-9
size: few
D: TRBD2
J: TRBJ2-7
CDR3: CASSLGRGGRDYEQYF
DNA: TGTGCCAGCAGCTTGGGGCGGGGCGGGAGAGACTACGAGCAGTACTTC

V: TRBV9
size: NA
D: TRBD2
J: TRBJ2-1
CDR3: CASSPLLAASYNEQFF
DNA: TGTGCCAGCAGCCCCTTACTAGCGGCTTCCTACAATGAGCAGTTCTTC